The sequence of this T cell receptor (beta chain) was determined in a study of T cell repertoires in cytomegalovirus infection. Study outcomes and limitations: It was HLA-C-restricted CMV-specific TCR beta clonotypes that dominated the response ex vivo.

TCRdb processed the reads anew with MiXCR; each CDR3 protein has one entry. The data contain about 240,000 distinct CDR3 sequences, 5% to 8.5% of them singletons. This clonotype appeared many times. The antigen is not known. V lost 2 bases and J lost 7; bases outside the gene matches: 4. Germline-derived CDR1 and CDR2 are DFQATT and SNEGSKA (reference sequence). This CDR3 is built from 14 residues. This chain joins TRBV20-1 and TRBJ1-6; TRBD1 agrees at 8 bases. Sample: PBMCs. The receptor's source is a human donor in good health (CMV status not recorded). Some clones in this sample may be carry-over from other donors' samples. The CDR3 DNA reads as TGCAGTGCTAGACTAGGACAGGGAAATTCACCCCTCCACTTT. It encodes CSARLGQGNSPLHF.